The 31 T cell receptor beta chains below all came from one sample that was sequenced in a study of tumor-infiltrating lymphocytes in glioblastoma multiforme. Multiple V-beta primers and a C-beta primer amplified TCRB from RNA. TCRdb reanalysed the multiplex PCR reads using MiXCR and keeps one entry per CDR3 protein. The table lists about 15,000 distinct CDR3 sequences, over 60% of them singletons. The sample comprised brain tumor tissue. These receptors originate from a male donor with glioblastoma.

Note on this clonotype: A clone one base away is much larger, so this may be a read error. Lacking the conserved final phenylalanine or tryptophan, this CDR3 likely reflects a read error. The chain uses TRBV20-1 and TRBJ2-1; 10 positions agree with TRBD2. The CDR3 runs to 15 residues. In germline, CDR1 is DFQATT, CDR2 SNEGSKA (reference sequence). Trimming removed 3 bases from V and 2 bases from J; junction bases left unmatched: 4. The CDR3 is CSARWTSGAYNEQFS. CDR3 nucleotide sequence: TGCAGTGCTAGGTGGACTAGCGGCGCCTACAATGAGCAGTTCTCC.

This chain links TRBV4-1 with TRBJ1-2; 9 bases match TRBD1. The length of the CDR3 is 13 residues. Germline V lookup: CDR1 MGHRA, CDR2 YSYEKL. V was clipped by 4 bases and J by 8 bases; unmatched bases: 5. The CDR3 region has the DNA TGCGCCAGCAGCCCAGGACAGGGGCGAGGCTACACCTTC. It translates to CASSPGQGRGYTF.

The J gene is TRBJ2-1, the V gene TRBV20-1, with TRBD2 matching 8 bases. The CDR3 loop spans 14 amino acids. V lost 3 bases and J lost 1; bases outside the gene matches: 2. Germline loops: CDR1 DFQATT, CDR2 SNEGSKA (reference sequence). As DNA, the CDR3 is TGCAGTGCTAGTGCGGGAGGATCCTACAATGAGCAGTTCTTC. Amino acid sequence: CSASAGGSYNEQFF.

Only a few counts were recorded for this clonotype. The chain uses TRBV4-1 and TRBJ1-5; 7 bases are a match to TRBD1. The V segment lost 1 base and the J segment 10 bases; nucleotides outside the gene matches: 16. The CDR3 loop spans 17 amino acids. The germline CDR1 and CDR2 sequences are MGHRA and YSYEKL. DNA for the CDR3: TGCGCCAGCAGCCAAGGTTTCCGGACAGGTAAAATCGAACCCCAGCATTTT. It encodes CASSQGFRTGKIEPQHF.

As concerns this clonotype: A read error may explain this, as a much larger clone is one base away. V and J are TRBV28 and TRBJ2-3; weak D call: TRBD1 (5 bases). In germline, CDR1 is MDHEN, CDR2 SYDVKM. This CDR3 is built from 14 residues. The CDR3 here is CTSSLFAGSDTQYF. For the CDR3, the DNA is TGTACCAGCAGTTTATTTGCAGGGTCAGATACGCAGTATTTT.

Of note for this clonotype: The junction departs from the called germline gene at one end, perhaps through a read error. The chain links TRBV11-2 to TRBJ1-1; no clear D. The CDR3 covers 13 residues. Germline CDR1 reads SGHAT; CDR2 reads FQNNGV. The CDR3 spells CTSSLELNTQASF. The CDR3, as DNA: TGTACCAGCAGCTTAGAACTGAACACTCAAGCTTCCTTT.

The rearrangement links TRBV4-1 to TRBJ2-6, with D hard to call. CDR1 is MGHRA and CDR2 is YSYEKL in the germline V gene. CDR3 length equals 16 residues. V shed 0 bases and J shed 0 bases, with 6 bases lying between them. The CDR3 loop reads CASSQDAGSGANVLTF. For the CDR3, the DNA is TGCGCCAGCAGCCAAGATGCCGGCTCTGGGGCCAACGTCCTGACTTTC.

A note on this clonotype: One end of the junction does not line up with germline, which may come from a read error. The chain employs TRBV29-1 and TRBJ2-5; TRBD2 matches 10 bases. CDR1 and CDR2 from the germline V gene are SQVTM and ANQGSEA. CDR3 length equals 15 residues. The CDR3 DNA sequence: TGCAGCGTTAAACCGATTAGCGGGAGGTTGGAGACCCAATACTTC. Protein product: CSVKPISGRLETQYF.

As regards this clonotype: One end of the junction fails to match germline, which may point to a read error. V and J are TRBV7-9 and TRBJ2-1; 11 nucleotides align to TRBD2. This CDR3 spans 15 amino acids. Germline lookup yields CDR1 SEHNR and CDR2 FQNEAQ (reference sequence). The CDR3 sequence: CASGKTSGAHNEQFF. The CDR3 bases are TGTGCCAGCGGTAAGACTAGCGGGGCCCACAATGAGCAGTTCTTT.

This clonotype was recorded once. The conserved phenylalanine or tryptophan is not found at the CDR3 terminus, so this likely reflects a read error. The chain has TRBV20-1 and TRBJ2-7; TRBD2 matches at 8 bases. Germline values: CDR1 DFQATT, CDR2 SNEGSKA (reference sequence). The CDR3 has 15 residues. The CDR3 nucleotides read TGCGGTGCCAGGGACCCCAGCGGGAGTGTCCACGAGCAGTACTTG. Translating gives CGARDPSGSVHEQYL.

This chain links TRBV6-1 with TRBJ1-5; the D is unclear. CDR1 and CDR2 (germline): MNHNS, SASEGT. Trimming shortened V by 3 bases and J by 0 bases, and 12 bases separated the two germline ends. The CDR3 has 16 residues. This chain's CDR3 is CASSDETSYSNQPQHF. In DNA form, the CDR3 reads TGTGCCAGCAGTGACGAGACATCCTATAGCAATCAGCCCCAGCATTTT.

CDR3 sequence: CSARGLAGGYHEQYF. CDR3 in DNA: TGCAGTGCTAGAGGGCTAGCGGGAGGGTATCACGAGCAGTACTTC. The chain couples TRBV20-1 to TRBJ2-7, with 12 positions matching TRBD2. Looked up from germline, CDR1 is DFQATT and CDR2 is SNEGSKA (reference sequence). The CDR3 runs 15 residues. Trimming at V came to 1 base and at J to 5 bases, leaving 6 bases not matched to a gene.

The chain is built from TRBV29-1 and TRBJ2-7; no clear D. This CDR3 has 12 amino acids. V shed 4 bases and J shed 3 bases, with 10 bases lying between them. Germline values: CDR1 SQVTM, CDR2 ANQGSEA. The DNA for the CDR3 is TGCAGCGTTGGAACTATCAGCTACGAGCAGTACTTC. Residues: CSVGTISYEQYF.

A word on this clonotype: This likely comes from a read error, as the CDR3 has no conserved phenylalanine or tryptophan at its end. This rearrangement joins TRBV30 to TRBJ1-1; D possibly corresponds to TRBD1 (5 bases). The CDR3 covers 12 residues. V was shortened by 8 bases and J by 6 bases, with 16 bases between the two germline ends. CDR1 GTSNPN and CDR2 SVGIG come from the germline V gene (reference sequence). The CDR3 DNA is TGTGCCCGCCGTTCAGGGATGGCTGAAGCTTTCTCA. It translates to CARRSGMAEAFS.

Remarks on this clonotype: The conserved final phenylalanine or tryptophan is absent from the CDR3, which likely points to a read error. The chain carries TRBV20-1 and TRBJ2-7, with unresolved D. Looked up from germline, CDR1 is DFQATT and CDR2 is SNEGSKA (reference sequence). Trimming removed 1 base from V and 4 bases from J, with 17 bases in between. The CDR3 covers 15 residues. The CDR3 reads CSARGLVEGLYEQYS. The CDR3 DNA follows: TGCAGTGCTAGAGGGCTAGTGGAAGGATTGTACGAGCAGTACTCC.

The chain is built from TRBV6-1 and TRBJ2-2; D not certain. The CDR3 consists of 14 residues. Germline loops: CDR1 MNHNS, CDR2 SASEGT. V was pared by 3 bases and J by 3 bases, with 8 bases between. CDR3 sequence reads: CASSEVRYTGELFF. The CDR3 bases are TGTGCCAGCAGTGAGGTCAGATACACCGGGGAGCTGTTTTTT.

The chain couples TRBV7-9 to TRBJ1-1; D not resolved. The CDR3 is 13 amino acids. Germline CDR1 is SEHNR and CDR2 is FQNEAQ (reference sequence). Deletions cut 1 base from V and 4 bases from J, with 7 bases between. CDR3 sequence reads: CASSLVFGTEAFF. The CDR3, as DNA: TGTGCCAGCAGCTTAGTCTTTGGCACTGAAGCTTTCTTT.

The chain joins TRBV11-2 to TRBJ2-5; D might be TRBD2 (6 bases). Trimming removed 10 bases from V and 5 bases from J, with 17 bases in between. Germline CDR1 is SGHAT and CDR2 is FQNNGV. The CDR3 sequence is 13 residues long. The CDR3 sequence: CANGWGDQETQYF. For the CDR3, the DNA is TGTGCCAACGGCTGGGGGGATCAGGAGACCCAGTACTTC.

By its share, this clonotype is large (0.1 to 1%). The rearrangement uses TRBV29-1 and TRBJ2-3; D may match TRBD1 or TRBD2 (5 bases each). The CDR3 spans 13 residues. V was pared by 2 bases and J by 5 bases, with 11 bases between. Germline CDR1 and CDR2: SQVTM and ANQGSEA. CDR3 protein: CSVETGAGDTQYF. CDR3 nucleotide sequence: TGCAGCGTTGAAACCGGGGCTGGAGATACGCAGTATTTT.

Of note for this clonotype: One junction end disagrees with the germline gene, perhaps due to a read error. The V call is TRBV5-1, the J call TRBJ2-3; D unresolved. The germline CDR1 and CDR2 sequences are SGHRS and YFSETQ. The CDR3 runs to 14 residues. CDR3 sequence reads: CPSTTNGLTDTQYF. The CDR3 DNA is TGCCCCAGCACTACTAACGGCCTCACAGATACGCAGTATTTT.

This clonotype was recorded only once. Possible read error: a much larger clone is one base away. This sequence joins TRBV11-2 and TRBJ2-1; 7 bases agree with TRBD2. Germline loops: CDR1 SGHAT, CDR2 FQNNGV. This CDR3 has 17 amino acids. CDR3 nucleotide sequence: TGTGCCAGCAGCTTAGTCCCCGCTAGCGGCACCTACAATGAGAAGTTCTTC. It encodes CASSLVPASGTYNEKFF.

V usage is TRBV4-2 and J usage is TRBJ2-7; D is unresolved. Germline-derived CDR1 and CDR2 are LGHNA and YNFKEQ. V shed 0 bases and J shed 7 bases, with 10 bases lying between them. The CDR3 runs to 13 residues. This CDR3 reads CASSQDRFNEQYF. The CDR3 DNA reads as TGTGCCAGCAGCCAAGACAGGTTTAATGAGCAGTACTTC.

The genes are TRBV20-1 and TRBJ2-3; tentatively, D is TRBD2 (5 bases). Germline V CDR1 and CDR2: DFQATT, SNEGSKA (reference sequence). The CDR3 is 14 residues long. Trimming took 5 bases from V and 2 from J, leaving 14 bases between them. The CDR3 is CSAEDYLLTDTQYF. CDR3 DNA: TGCAGTGCTGAAGACTACTTACTCACAGATACGCAGTATTTT.

In this sample, this clonotype turned up once. The junction does not match germline at one end; this may be a read error. The rearrangement joins TRBV20-1 to TRBJ2-1, with D tentatively TRBD2 (5 bases). The CDR3 spans 16 residues. Germline values: CDR1 DFQATT, CDR2 SNEGSKA (reference sequence). The CDR3 reads CSATRRQADSYNKQSF. The CDR3 nucleotides are TGCAGTGCTACCAGGCGACAAGCGGACTCCTACAATAAGCAGTCCTTC.

On this clonotype itself: The conserved phenylalanine or tryptophan normally closing the CDR3 is absent here, so this likely arose from a read error. The rearrangement joins TRBV20-1 to TRBJ2-7; 12 bases line up with TRBD2. Germline loops: CDR1 DFQATT, CDR2 SNEGSKA (reference sequence). There are 15 residues in the CDR3. CDR3 sequence: CSTRGLAGGLYEQYL. CDR3 in DNA: TGCAGTACTAGGGGGCTAGCGGGAGGGTTGTACGAGCAGTACCTC.

A word on this clonotype: Possible read error: a much larger clone is one base away. The rearrangement uses TRBV5-8 and TRBJ2-3, with 9 bases fitting TRBD2. This CDR3 contains 16 residues. The V gene's germline CDR1 is SGHTS and CDR2 YDEGEE. J gave up 1 base and V 4 bases, and 7 bases lay outside the gene matches. CDR3 protein: CASSLPVAGGTDTQYF. The CDR3 DNA is TGTGCCAGCAGCCTCCCCGTAGCGGGGGGCACAGATACGCAGTATTTT.

In this sample, this clonotype turned up many times. The chain links TRBV6-5 to TRBJ2-2; the D gene is possibly TRBD1 (6 bases). The CDR3 is made up of 17 amino acids. Trimming pared 0 bases from V and 5 bases from J, leaving 16 bases between. CDR1 and CDR2 from the germline V gene are MNHEY and SVGAGI. The CDR3 sequence is CASSYSSRGTSTGELFF. As DNA, the CDR3 is TGTGCCAGCAGTTACTCGTCTAGGGGGACATCGACCGGGGAGCTGTTTTTT.

The chain links TRBV20-1 to TRBJ2-2; 12 nucleotides align to TRBD2. This CDR3 is built from 15 residues. The germline V gene has CDR1 DFQATT and CDR2 SNEGSKA (reference sequence). The V and J ends lost 6 bases and 4 bases, in that order; junction bases with no gene match: 6. The CDR3 reads CSATPSGGVTGELFF. The CDR3 DNA reads TGCAGTGCCACCCCTAGCGGGGGGGTCACCGGGGAGCTGTTTTTT.

The chain employs TRBV11-2 and TRBJ2-1; possibly TRBD1 for D (8 bases). The CDR3 totals 15 residues. The germline V gene encodes CDR1 SGHAT and CDR2 FQNNGV. Trimming pared 3 bases from V and 7 bases from J, leaving 16 bases between. CDR3 in amino acids: CASSFQQGGLNEQFF. In DNA, the CDR3 is TGTGCCAGCAGCTTTCAACAGGGGGGGTTGAATGAGCAGTTCTTC.

Remarks on this clonotype: The conserved closing phenylalanine or tryptophan is absent in this CDR3, likely reflecting a read error. The chain couples TRBV6-5 to TRBJ1-6; possible D gene TRBD1, 5 bases. The CDR3 loop spans 14 amino acids. CDR1 is MNHEY, CDR2 SVGAGI, per germline. The CDR3 nucleotides are TGTGACAGCAGCCGCGCAGGGCGAAATTCACCCCTCCACTCT. It is translated as CDSSRAGRNSPLHS.

Worth noting for this clonotype: The conserved phenylalanine or tryptophan normally closing the CDR3 is absent here, so this likely arose from a read error. The chain combines TRBV20-1 with TRBJ2-6; the D gene is possibly TRBD2 (5 bases). V was trimmed by 4 bases and J by 1 base, leaving 11 bases between them. The length of the CDR3 is 15 residues. The germline CDR1 and CDR2 sequences are DFQATT and SNEGSKA (reference sequence). The CDR3: CSAIPLASGANVLTS. The CDR3 region has the DNA TGCAGTGCTATCCCCCTAGCATCTGGGGCCAACGTCCTGACTTCC.